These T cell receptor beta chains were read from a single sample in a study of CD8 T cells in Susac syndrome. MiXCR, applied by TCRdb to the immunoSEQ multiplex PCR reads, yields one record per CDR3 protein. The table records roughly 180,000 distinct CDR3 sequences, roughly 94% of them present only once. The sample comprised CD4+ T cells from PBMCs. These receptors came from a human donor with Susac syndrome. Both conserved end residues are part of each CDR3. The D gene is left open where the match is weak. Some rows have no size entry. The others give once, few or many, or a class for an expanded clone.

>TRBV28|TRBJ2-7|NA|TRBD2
CASSFRLAGIYEQYF
TGTGCCAGCAGTTTCAGACTAGCGGGAATCTACGAGCAGTACTTC
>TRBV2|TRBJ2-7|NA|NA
CASSEGYRESYEQYF
TGTGCCAGCAGTGAGGGGTATAGGGAGTCCTACGAGCAGTACTTC
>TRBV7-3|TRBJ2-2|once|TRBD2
CASSLWGGSTGELFF
TGTGCCAGCAGCTTATGGGGAGGGAGCACCGGGGAGCTGTTTTTT
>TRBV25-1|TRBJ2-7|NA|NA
CASSEYPAPLDRYYEQYF
TGTGCCAGCAGTGAATATCCCGCCCCGTTGGACAGATACTACGAGCAGTACTTC
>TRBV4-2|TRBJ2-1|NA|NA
CASSPYARDEQFF
TGTGCCAGCAGTCCCTATGCCCGGGATGAGCAGTTCTTC
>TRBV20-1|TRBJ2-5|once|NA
CSAQPGETQYF
TGCAGTGCTCAACCTGGAGAGACCCAGTACTTC
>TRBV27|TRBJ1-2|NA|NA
CASSLSTVQGYGYTF
TGTGCCAGCAGTTTATCCACAGTGCAGGGCTATGGCTACACCTTC
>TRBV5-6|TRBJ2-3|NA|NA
CASSKAGAADTQYF
TGTGCCAGCTCGAAGGCGGGGGCGGCGGATACGCAGTATTTT
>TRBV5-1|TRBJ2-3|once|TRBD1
CASSLRGPTDTQYF
TGCGCCAGCAGCTTGAGGGGGCCCACAGATACGCAGTATTTT
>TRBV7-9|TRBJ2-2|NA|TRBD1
CASSLDAIGTGGTGELFF
TGTGCCAGCAGCTTAGACGCTATTGGGACAGGTGGAACCGGGGAGCTGTTTTTT
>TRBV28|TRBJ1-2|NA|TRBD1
CASSSDRTDYGYTF
TGTGCCAGCAGTTCGGACAGGACCGACTATGGCTACACCTTC
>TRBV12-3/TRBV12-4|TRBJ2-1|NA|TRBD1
CASSKGQGDEQFF
TGTGCCAGCAGTAAGGGACAGGGTGATGAGCAGTTCTTC
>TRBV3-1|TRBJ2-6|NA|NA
CASGQGFGGANVLTF
TGTGCCAGCGGTCAGGGGTTTGGTGGGGCCAACGTCCTGACTTTC
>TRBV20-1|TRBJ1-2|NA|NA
CSAAGFGSYGYTF
TGCAGTGCTGCGGGCTTCGGGTCTTATGGCTACACCTTC
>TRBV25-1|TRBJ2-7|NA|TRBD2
CASSEREGSEQYF
TGTGCCAGCAGTGAACGGGAGGGGAGCGAGCAGTACTTC
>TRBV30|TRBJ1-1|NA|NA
CAWSPRYTEAFF
TGTGCCTGGAGTCCTCGATACACTGAAGCTTTCTTT
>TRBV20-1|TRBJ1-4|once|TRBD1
CSASVEDTGGKLFF
TGCAGTGCTAGCGTAGAGGATACAGGGGGAAAACTGTTTTTT